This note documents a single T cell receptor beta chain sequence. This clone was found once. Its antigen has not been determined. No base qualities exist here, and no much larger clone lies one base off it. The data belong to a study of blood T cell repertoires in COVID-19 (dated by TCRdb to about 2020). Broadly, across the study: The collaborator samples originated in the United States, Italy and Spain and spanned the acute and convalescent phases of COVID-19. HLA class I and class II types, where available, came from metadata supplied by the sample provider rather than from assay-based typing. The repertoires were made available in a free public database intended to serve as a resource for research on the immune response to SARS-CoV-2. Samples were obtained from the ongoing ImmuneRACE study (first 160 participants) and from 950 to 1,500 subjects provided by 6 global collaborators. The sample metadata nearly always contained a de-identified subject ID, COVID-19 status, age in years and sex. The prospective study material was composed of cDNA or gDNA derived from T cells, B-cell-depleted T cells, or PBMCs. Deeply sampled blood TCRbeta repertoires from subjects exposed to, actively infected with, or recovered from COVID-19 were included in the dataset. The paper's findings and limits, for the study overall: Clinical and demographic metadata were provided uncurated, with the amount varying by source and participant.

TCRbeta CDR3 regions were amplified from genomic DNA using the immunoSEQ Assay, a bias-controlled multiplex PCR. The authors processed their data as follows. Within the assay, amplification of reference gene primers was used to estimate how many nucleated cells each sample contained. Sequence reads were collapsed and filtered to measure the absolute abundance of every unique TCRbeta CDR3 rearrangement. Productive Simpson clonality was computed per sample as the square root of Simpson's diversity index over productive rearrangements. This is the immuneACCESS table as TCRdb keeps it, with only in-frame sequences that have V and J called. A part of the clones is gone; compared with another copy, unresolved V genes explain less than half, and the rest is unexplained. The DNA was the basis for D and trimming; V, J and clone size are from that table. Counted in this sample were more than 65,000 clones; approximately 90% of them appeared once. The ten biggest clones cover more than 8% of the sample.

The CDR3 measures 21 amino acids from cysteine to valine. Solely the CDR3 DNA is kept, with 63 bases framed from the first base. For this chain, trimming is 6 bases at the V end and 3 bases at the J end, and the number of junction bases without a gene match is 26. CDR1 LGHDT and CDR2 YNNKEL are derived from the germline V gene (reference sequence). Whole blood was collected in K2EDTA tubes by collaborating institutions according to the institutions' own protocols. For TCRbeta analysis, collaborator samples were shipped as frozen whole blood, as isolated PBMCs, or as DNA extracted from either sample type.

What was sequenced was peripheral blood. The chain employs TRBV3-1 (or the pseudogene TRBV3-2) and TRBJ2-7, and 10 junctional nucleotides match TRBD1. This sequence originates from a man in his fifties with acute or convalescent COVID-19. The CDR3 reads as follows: CASRIARTGGPLTKVRYEQYV. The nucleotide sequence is TGTGCCAGCAGGATCGCGAGGACAGGGGGGCCCCTAACCAAGGTCCGCTACGAGCAGTACGTC.